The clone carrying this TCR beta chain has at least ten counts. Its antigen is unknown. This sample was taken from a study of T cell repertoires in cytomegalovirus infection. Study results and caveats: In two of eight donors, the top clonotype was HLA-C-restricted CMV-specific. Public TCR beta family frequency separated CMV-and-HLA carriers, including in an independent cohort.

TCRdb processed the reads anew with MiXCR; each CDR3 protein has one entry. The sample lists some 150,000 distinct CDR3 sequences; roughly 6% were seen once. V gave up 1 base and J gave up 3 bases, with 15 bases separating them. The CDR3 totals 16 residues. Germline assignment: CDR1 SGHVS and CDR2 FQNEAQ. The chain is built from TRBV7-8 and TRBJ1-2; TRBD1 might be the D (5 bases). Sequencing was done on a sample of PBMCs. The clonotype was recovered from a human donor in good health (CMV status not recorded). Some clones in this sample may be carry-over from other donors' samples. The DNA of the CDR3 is TGTGCCAGCAGCTTAGTGGGACTCCAAATAGACTATGGCTACACCTTC. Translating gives CASSLVGLQIDYGYTF. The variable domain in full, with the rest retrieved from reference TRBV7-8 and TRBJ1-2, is GAGVSQSPRYKVAKRGQDVALRCDPISGHVSLFWYQQALGQGPEFLTYFQNEAQLDKSGLPSDRFFAERPEGSVSTLKIQRTQQEDSAVYLCASSLVGLQIDYGYTFGSGTRLTVV.